This is a list of T cell receptor beta chains from one sample in a study of T cells in localized non-small cell lung cancer. Clones were sequenced by immunoSEQ multiplex PCR, and TCRdb holds only the in-frame ones, with some missing. The sample includes 2,000 or so clones, 26% seen only once; the top ten take about 15%. Material: normal lung tissue next to the tumor, obtained before any cancer treatment. These receptors were taken from a female donor at least 60 years old with stage I lung adenocarcinoma. The CDR3 runs from the conserved cysteine through the conserved F or W. Each record gives: J gene, V gene, D gene, clone size, CDR3 DNA, CDR3 protein. A D gene is named only where the DNA matches it firmly. Part of the rows lack a size; the others show once, few, many or a class for expanded clones.

>TRBJ1-1|TRBV6-8|TRBD1|-
TGTGCCAGCAGCTCCGGGACAGGGTTGGGGACTGAAGCTTTCTTT
CASSSGTGLGTEAFF
>TRBJ2-3|TRBV30|-|-
TGTGCCTGGAGCCCGTCTGAACTCAACGGAGATACGCAGTATTTT
CAWSPSELNGDTQYF
>TRBJ1-3|TRBV11-3|TRBD1|-
TGTGCCAGCAGCTTACCTCGCGACAGGGCCGGAAACACCATATATTTT
CASSLPRDRAGNTIYF
>TRBJ2-1|TRBV6-8|-|few
TGTGCCAGCATAGCCGGACTATCCATCCACAATGAGCAGTTCTTC
CASIAGLSIHNEQFF
>TRBJ1-1|TRBV5-1|-|once
TGCGCCAGCAGCTTGGACAGGGCCTTATCGAACACTGAAGCTTTCTTT
CASSLDRALSNTEAFF
>TRBJ2-1|TRBV11-3|-|few
TGTGCCAGCAGCCAATTAAGCTGGGGGGCGAGTTACAATGAGCAGTTCTTC
CASSQLSWGASYNEQFF
>TRBJ2-5|TRBV11-3|TRBD1|medium-sized
TGTGCCAGCAGCTTAAGGGACAGCCACCAAGAGACCCAGTACTTC
CASSLRDSHQETQYF
>TRBJ2-7|TRBV19|-|large
TGTGCCAGTAGTATAGCGTCAGGGGACGAGCAGTACTTC
CASSIASGDEQYF
>TRBJ2-5|TRBV19|TRBD2|-
TGTGCCAGTAGGGGGACTAGATCGGTGACCCAGTACTTC
CASRGTRSVTQYF
>TRBJ1-5|TRBV18|-|-
TGTGCCAGCTCACTGACCCAGGGACAAAGAAGCAATCAGCCCCAGCATTTT
CASSLTQGQRSNQPQHF
>TRBJ1-5|TRBV18|TRBD1|-
TGTGCCAGCTCGTCGGGACAGATTGTAGATAGCAATCAGCCCCAGCATTTT
CASSSGQIVDSNQPQHF
>TRBJ2-6|TRBV4-1|-|medium-sized
TGCGCCAGCAGCCAAGATTGGGGGGCGTCCGGGGCCAACGTCCTGACTTTC
CASSQDWGASGANVLTF
>TRBJ2-5|TRBV30|-|few
TGTGCCTGGAACCCAGGGGTCGGAAAGACCCAGTACTTC
CAWNPGVGKTQYF
>TRBJ2-7|TRBV30|-|-
TGTGCCTGGAGTCTCACAGGGAACGAGCAGTACTTC
CAWSLTGNEQYF